This TCR beta chain stems from a study of blood T cell repertoires in COVID-19. Study as a whole: Nucleic acid was either cDNA or gDNA, and it came from T cells, B-cell-depleted T cells, or PBMCs.

Germline-derived CDR1 and CDR2 are MNHEY and SVGAGI. The junction had 9 bases not matched to a gene; V was cut back by 7 bases and J by 3 bases. The CDR3 runs to 15 residues. The study recruited people aged 18 to 89 years across more than 20 US areas. Symptom resolution, clearance, or two negative PCRs marked donors in Cohort 3 as recovered. This clone showed up just a few times. How the authors handled the data: Reference gene primer amplification in the assay estimated nucleated cell counts. Libraries were prepared by immunoSEQ multiplex PCR; TCRdb keeps only in-frame clonotypes and omits some of them. That table is the source of V, J and clone size, and D and trimming were worked out from the DNA. The sample lists about 310,000 clones, 87% seen once, with around 9% in the top ten.

The sample comprised PBMCs or T cells enriched from blood (not recorded which). The chain is built from TRBV6-5 and TRBJ2-1; 7 bases line up with TRBD1. This receptor was identified in a woman between 18 and 29 years old who had recovered from COVID-19. The CDR3 is CASTKHRDSYNEQFF. In nucleotides, the CDR3 is TGTGCCAGCACCAAGCACCGGGACAGCTACAATGAGCAGTTCTTC.